This passage covers 7 T cell receptor beta chains from one sample sequenced in a study of shared T cell receptors in the human thymus. Measured with immunoSEQ multiplex PCR; TCRdb has only the in-frame clones, and not every one. The sample has approximately 660,000 clones; roughly 90% are singletons. This same sample was also taken into another study, of human thymus T cells.

The source material was thymocytes. These receptors came from a boy under two years old with a congenital heart defect.

This clone came up a few times. The chain joins TRBV6-5 to TRBJ1-1, with TRBD1 as a possible D gene (6 bases). With 8 bases removed from V and 4 bases from J, the gap between germline ends came to 17 bases. CDR1 is MNHEY and CDR2 is SVGAGI in the germline V gene. The CDR3 length is 14 residues. The CDR3 reads CASATGGRSTEAFF. The CDR3 DNA reads as TGTGCCAGCGCTACCGGGGGGCGGAGCACTGAAGCTTTCTTT.

The chain carries TRBV15 and TRBJ1-5; D not resolved. The CDR3 contains 17 residues. V was cut by 0 bases and J by 2 bases, with 14 bases left in between. Germline V gene lookup returns CDR1 LNHNV and CDR2 YYDKDF (reference sequence). CDR3 sequence reads: CATSRDLRVVGNQPQHF. The CDR3 nucleotides read TGTGCCACCAGCAGAGATCTGAGGGTGGTTGGCAATCAGCCCCAGCATTTT.

The V gene is TRBV9, the J gene TRBJ2-1, with 7 bases identical to TRBD1. V shed 3 bases, J shed 2 bases, and the junction held 5 bases outside the gene matches. Germline values: CDR1 SGDLS, CDR2 YYNGEE. This CDR3 is 15 amino acids long. Written as DNA, the CDR3 is TGTGCCAGCAGCGCCAGACAGGGAACCTACAATGAGCAGTTCTTC. It codes for CASSARQGTYNEQFF. Full variable domain (missing parts from reference TRBV9 and TRBJ2-1): DSGVTQTPKHLITATGQRVTLRCSPRSGDLSVYWYQQSLDQGLQFLIQYYNGEERAKGNILERFSAQQFPDLHSELNLSSLELGDSALYFCASSARQGTYNEQFFGPGTRLTVL.

This chain uses TRBV6-5 with TRBJ2-3, with 10 bases matching TRBD1. V trimming: 5 bases; J trimming: 1 base; junction bases outside the gene matches: 3. Germline CDR1 MNHEY, CDR2 SVGAGI. The CDR3 has 15 amino acids. The CDR3 is CASSPGTGGTDTQYF. The DNA for the CDR3 is TGTGCCAGCAGTCCGGGGACAGGGGGCACAGATACGCAGTATTTT.

This clone was detected a few times. This chain uses TRBV12-5 with TRBJ1-5; unclear D gene. Trimming pared 2 bases from V and 4 bases from J, leaving 12 bases between. Per germline, CDR1 LGHNT and CDR2 FRNRAP. The CDR3 is made up of 15 amino acids. Written as DNA, the CDR3 is TGTGCTAGTGGTTTGCGGTTTGACACAAATCAGCCCCAGCATTTT. Its protein product is CASGLRFDTNQPQHF. The entire variable domain, with the rest obtained from reference TRBV12-5 and TRBJ1-5, is as follows: DARVTQTPRHKVTEMGQEVTMRCQPILGHNTVFWYRQTMMQGLELLAYFRNRAPLDDSGMPKDRFSAEMPDATLATLKIQPSEPRDSAVYFCASGLRFDTNQPQHFGDGTRLSIL.

V usage is TRBV9 and J usage is TRBJ2-2; 9 bases are shared with TRBD2. Germline V lookup: CDR1 SGDLS, CDR2 YYNGEE. The V and J ends lost 4 bases and 7 bases, in that order; junction bases with no gene match: 11. The CDR3 is 16 residues long. In DNA form, the CDR3 reads TGTGCCAGCAGCCTCCCAAGCGGGAGGTATAGCGGGGAGCTGTTTTTT. This gives the protein CASSLPSGRYSGELFF. Supplemented by reference TRBV9 and TRBJ2-2, the full variable domain reads DSGVTQTPKHLITATGQRVTLRCSPRSGDLSVYWYQQSLDQGLQFLIQYYNGEERAKGNILERFSAQQFPDLHSELNLSSLELGDSALYFCASSLPSGRYSGELFFGEGSRLTVL.

The chain couples TRBV4-2 to TRBJ2-3; 11 bases line up with TRBD2. The CDR3 length is 18 residues. Unmatched junction bases numbered 17, after V lost 6 bases and J lost 6 bases. Germline-derived CDR1 and CDR2 are LGHNA and YNFKEQ. The CDR3 DNA is TGTGCCAGCAGTCACCCTGGACTAGCGGGTTTGGGGGCCGATACGCAGTATTTT. Its translation: CASSHPGLAGLGADTQYF.